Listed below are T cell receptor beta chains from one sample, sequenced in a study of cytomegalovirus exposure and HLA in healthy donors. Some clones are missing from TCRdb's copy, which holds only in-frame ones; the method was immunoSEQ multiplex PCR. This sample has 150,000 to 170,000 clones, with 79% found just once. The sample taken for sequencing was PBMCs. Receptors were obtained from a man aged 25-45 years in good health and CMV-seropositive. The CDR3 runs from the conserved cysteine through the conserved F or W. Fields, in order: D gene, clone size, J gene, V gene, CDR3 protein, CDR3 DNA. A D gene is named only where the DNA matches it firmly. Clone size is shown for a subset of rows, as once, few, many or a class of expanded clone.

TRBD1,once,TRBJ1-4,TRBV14,CASSPRTGGGEKLFF,TGTGCCAGCAGCCCCCGGACAGGAGGGGGTGAAAAACTGTTTTTT
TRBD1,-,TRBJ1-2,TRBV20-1,CSANPGGGYTF,TGCAGTGCAAACCCAGGGGGAGGCTACACCTTC
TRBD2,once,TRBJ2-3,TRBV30,CAWRRAGGQDTQYF,TGTGCCTGGAGGCGAGCGGGAGGACAAGATACGCAGTATTTT
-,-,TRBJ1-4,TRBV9,CASSARPGTNEKLFF,TGTGCCAGCAGCGCTCGACCAGGGACTAATGAAAAACTGTTTTTT
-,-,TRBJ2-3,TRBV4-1,CASSLPTGTDTQYF,TGCGCCAGCAGCCTTCCGACTGGCACAGATACGCAGTATTTT
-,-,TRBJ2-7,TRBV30,CAWSPGVAYEQYF,TGTGCCTGGAGCCCAGGTGTTGCGTACGAGCAGTACTTC
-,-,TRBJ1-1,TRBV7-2,CASSREGWAEAFF,TGTGCCAGCAGCAGGGAGGGGTGGGCTGAAGCTTTCTTT
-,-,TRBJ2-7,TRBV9,CASSVLDSGSYEQYF,TGTGCCAGCAGCGTGCTGGACAGCGGTTCCTACGAGCAGTACTTC
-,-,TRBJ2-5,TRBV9,CASSPWKDTQETQYF,TGTGCCAGCAGCCCATGGAAGGACACTCAAGAGACCCAGTACTTC
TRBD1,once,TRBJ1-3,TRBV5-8,CASSWTGGVSGNTIYF,TGTGCCAGCAGCTGGACAGGGGGAGTCTCTGGAAACACCATATATTTT
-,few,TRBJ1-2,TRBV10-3,CAIRDLQGSAPNYGYTF,TGTGCCATCAGGGACCTCCAGGGCTCAGCCCCTAACTATGGCTACACCTTC
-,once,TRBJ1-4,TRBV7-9,CASSLEQNEKLFF,TGTGCCAGCAGCTTAGAACAGAATGAAAAACTGTTTTTT
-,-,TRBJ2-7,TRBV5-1,CASSLSPGTFVEQYF,TGCGCCAGCAGCTTGTCTCCGGGAACCTTCGTCGAGCAGTACTTC
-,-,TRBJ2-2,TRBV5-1,CASSLTQTNTGELFF,TGCGCCAGCAGCTTGACTCAGACTAACACCGGGGAGCTGTTTTTT
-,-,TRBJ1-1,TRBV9,CASSVGSGNTEAFF,TGTGCCAGCAGCGTGGGGTCGGGAAACACTGAAGCTTTCTTT